These 30 T cell receptor beta chains came from one sample sequenced in a study of human thymus T cells. The thymus was resected at corrective cardiac surgery. TCRdb keeps only in-frame clones here, not all; method: immunoSEQ multiplex PCR. Among tens of thousands of clones listed, 90% to 95% were seen once. The source material was thymus tissue. The source of these receptors is a girl in the first two years of life with a congenital heart defect but otherwise immunologically healthy.

This clone was detected once. The V call is TRBV6-4, the J call TRBJ2-7; 9 bases agree with TRBD2. The CDR3 extends over 13 amino acids. Germline V gene lookup returns CDR1 MRHNA and CDR2 SNTAGT. Trimming took 6 bases from V and 5 from J; bases not matched to a gene: 5. The CDR3 is CASRAGGPHEQYF. In DNA, the CDR3 is TGTGCCAGCAGGGCGGGAGGGCCCCACGAGCAGTACTTC.

This chain uses TRBV28 with TRBJ2-1; the D is unclear. The CDR3 runs 12 residues. V was trimmed by 3 bases and J by 8 bases, leaving 8 bases between them. Germline CDR1 is MDHEN and CDR2 is SYDVKM. CDR3 region: CASSFPLHEQFF. CDR3 coding DNA: TGTGCCAGCAGTTTCCCCCTGCATGAGCAGTTCTTC. Full variable domain (outside the CDR3, taken from reference TRBV28 and TRBJ2-1): DVKVTQSSRYLVKRTGEKVFLECVQDMDHENMFWYRQDPGLGLRLIYFSYDVKMKEKGDIPEGYSVSREKKERFSLILESASTNQTSMYLCASSFPLHEQFFGPGTRLTVL.

This chain connects TRBV5-6 to TRBJ2-7; the match to TRBD2 covers 8 bases. Germline V gene lookup returns CDR1 SGHDT and CDR2 YYEEEE. Unmatched junction bases numbered 9, after V lost 0 bases and J lost 4 bases. This CDR3 comprises 16 residues. CDR3 in DNA: TGTGCCAGCAGCTTGGGAACCGGGAGGGGTACATACGAGCAGTACTTC. It codes for CASSLGTGRGTYEQYF.

This chain joins TRBV11-2 and TRBJ2-5; TRBD1 might be the D (6 bases). The CDR3 runs to 19 residues. Germline values: CDR1 SGHAT, CDR2 FQNNGV. Trimming took 5 bases from V and 4 from J, leaving 29 bases between them. CDR3 protein: CASSPRTARSSDEVETQYF. The CDR3 nucleotides are TGTGCCAGCAGCCCCCGGACAGCCAGGTCGTCCGACGAAGTAGAGACCCAGTACTTC.

The chain links TRBV2 to TRBJ1-1; 8 bases line up with TRBD1. J was trimmed by 4 bases and V by 3 bases; bases with no gene match: 13. The CDR3 sequence is 17 residues long. In germline, CDR1 is SNHLY, CDR2 FYNNEI. The CDR3 nucleotides read TGTGCCAGCAGTGAGGGGGGGACAGGTCCCTTGGGCACTGAAGCTTTCTTT. Its protein product is CASSEGGTGPLGTEAFF.

The CDR3 is CASSLDGPGRNKGANEKLFF. CDR3 nucleotide sequence: TGTGCCAGCAGTTTAGATGGTCCAGGGAGGAACAAGGGGGCTAATGAAAAACTGTTTTTT. The V and J genes are TRBV28 and TRBJ1-4; possible D gene TRBD1, 6 bases. The V end was cut by 2 bases, the J end by 3 bases, with 25 bases between. Per germline, CDR1 MDHEN and CDR2 SYDVKM. This CDR3 is built from 20 residues.

The chain employs TRBV6-1 and TRBJ2-1, with 7 bases that match TRBD1. The germline V gene has CDR1 MNHNS and CDR2 SASEGT. J gave up 10 bases and V 4 bases, and 10 bases lay outside the gene matches. The CDR3 runs 14 residues. The CDR3 loop is CASSALLVRGEQFF. CDR3 in DNA: TGTGCCAGCAGTGCCCTACTAGTCAGGGGGGAGCAGTTCTTC.

The chain couples TRBV12-5 to TRBJ2-1; D possibly matches TRBD1 or TRBD2 (5 bases each). The V gene's germline CDR1 is LGHNT and CDR2 FRNRAP. The CDR3 length is 15 residues. V lost 4 bases, J lost 1 base, and 11 bases lay in between. CDR3 nucleotides: TGTGCTAGTGGTTCCGGGACGAATTCCTACAATGAGCAGTTCTTC. It specifies CASGSGTNSYNEQFF.

The chain is built from TRBV25-1 and TRBJ2-1; the D is unclear. Between the trimmed V and J ends, which lost 0 bases and 1 base, there was a span of 16 bases. Looked up from germline, CDR1 is MGHDK and CDR2 is SYGVNS. The CDR3 covers 18 residues. In DNA, the CDR3 is TGTGCCAGCAGTGAATATCTTCTAAGCTACCTTTCCTACAATGAGCAGTTCTTC. It encodes CASSEYLLSYLSYNEQFF.

The chain has TRBV5-1 and TRBJ2-7, with TRBD1 matching 7 bases. The CDR3 is 17 amino acids. The J segment lost 5 bases and the V segment lost 4 bases, leaving 18 bases of the junction unmatched. Germline V CDR1 and CDR2: SGHRS, YFSETQ. In nucleotides, the CDR3 is TGCGCCAGCAGCCGAAACTACGACAGGGTATCGTTCCACGAGCAGTACTTC. Translation: CASSRNYDRVSFHEQYF.

This chain connects TRBV11-2 to TRBJ2-7; the D gene is possibly TRBD1 (6 bases). V lost 1 base and J lost 1, with 8 bases in between. The CDR3 runs to 14 residues. Germline V gives CDR1 SGHAT, CDR2 FQNNGV. CDR3 amino acids: CASSLGTESYEQYF. The CDR3 coding sequence is TGTGCCAGCAGCTTAGGGACAGAATCCTACGAGCAGTACTTC.

This clone was picked up one time. V gene TRBV6-6 combines with J gene TRBJ1-2; 9 bases are shared with TRBD1. Trimming at V came to 2 bases and at J to 5 bases, leaving 9 bases not matched to a gene. There are 16 residues in the CDR3. From germline, CDR1 is MNHNY and CDR2 SVGAGI (reference sequence). The CDR3 protein is CASSYDPTGGAYGYTF. The CDR3 bases are TGTGCCAGCAGTTACGACCCAACAGGGGGCGCTTATGGCTACACCTTC.

This chain uses TRBV11-1 with TRBJ2-6; D unresolved. V was trimmed by 1 base and J by 0 bases, leaving 10 bases between them. This CDR3 spans 17 amino acids. Germline loops: CDR1 SGHAT, CDR2 FQDESV (reference sequence). CDR3 loop: CASSLVGCHSGANVLTF. The DNA for the CDR3 is TGTGCCAGCAGCTTAGTAGGATGTCACTCTGGGGCCAACGTCCTGACTTTC.

The CDR3 spells CASSWTGVNTEAFF. The CDR3 DNA reads TGCGCCAGCAGCTGGACAGGGGTGAACACTGAAGCTTTCTTT. The V call is TRBV5-1, the J call TRBJ1-1; 9 bases agree with TRBD1. The germline gives CDR1 SGHRS, CDR2 YFSETQ. The CDR3 runs 14 residues. V shed 3 bases, J shed 0 bases, and the junction held 0 bases outside the gene matches. The entire variable domain, with the rest obtained from reference TRBV5-1 and TRBJ1-1, is as follows: KAGVTQTPRYLIKTRGQQVTLSCSPISGHRSVSWYQQTPGQGLQFLFEYFSETQRNKGNFPGRFSGRQFSNSRSEMNVSTLELGDSALYLCASSWTGVNTEAFFGQGTRLTVV.

This clone occurred a few times. The chain couples TRBV28 to TRBJ2-7; D may be TRBD1 or TRBD2 (6 bases each). The CDR3 contains 18 residues. V gave up 7 bases and J gave up 3 bases, with 28 bases separating them. Germline V gene data show CDR1 as MDHEN and CDR2 as SYDVKM. The chain's CDR3 is CASTEGGTGPNGDYEQYF. The CDR3 bases are TGTGCCAGCACTGAGGGGGGTACAGGGCCTAATGGGGACTACGAGCAGTACTTC. The complete variable domain, with remaining parts taken from reference TRBV28 and TRBJ2-7, reads DVKVTQSSRYLVKRTGEKVFLECVQDMDHENMFWYRQDPGLGLRLIYFSYDVKMKEKGDIPEGYSVSREKKERFSLILESASTNQTSMYLCASTEGGTGPNGDYEQYFGPGTRLTVT.

The chain links TRBV14 to TRBJ2-5; possible D gene TRBD2, 5 bases. The CDR3 contains 14 residues. Germline V CDR1 and CDR2: SGHDN, FVKESK. V lost 2 bases and J 4 bases, leaving 11 bases between the germline ends. The CDR3 sequence: CASSQPGAGETQYF. The CDR3 DNA follows: TGTGCCAGCAGCCAACCGGGCGCGGGAGAGACCCAGTACTTC.

The chain carries TRBV29-1 and TRBJ1-5; D perhaps matches TRBD1 (5 bases). The germline V gene encodes CDR1 SQVTM and CDR2 ANQGSEA. The V end lost 5 bases, the J end lost 0 bases, and 11 bases lay between the germline ends. CDR3 length: 14 amino acids. DNA for the CDR3: TGCAGCGTTTCCGGGACGGATAGCAATCAGCCCCAGCATTTT. Translation: CSVSGTDSNQPQHF.

The J gene is TRBJ1-1, the V gene TRBV6-1; D might be TRBD1 (6 bases). The CDR3 contains 14 residues. Germline CDR1 reads MNHNS; CDR2 reads SASEGT. Deletions cut 9 bases from V and 5 bases from J, with 19 bases between. The CDR3 nucleotides are TGTGCCAGTGAAGCCACAGGGAGGTGGACTGAAGCTTTCTTT. It codes for CASEATGRWTEAFF.

In its sample, this clone was seen once. V and J are TRBV27 and TRBJ1-6; D remains ambiguous. Germline V gene sequence: CDR1 MNHEY, CDR2 SMNVEV (reference sequence). The V end was cut by 2 bases, the J end by 0 bases, with 8 bases between. There are 16 residues in the CDR3. CDR3 in DNA: TGTGCCAGCAGTTTAGCTACCCACTCCTATAATTCACCCCTCCACTTT. Its protein is CASSLATHSYNSPLHF.

The chain uses TRBV4-1 and TRBJ2-1, with D maybe TRBD1 (5 bases). The CDR3 consists of 19 residues. Trimming pared 0 bases from V and 8 bases from J, leaving 26 bases between. Germline assignment: CDR1 MGHRA and CDR2 YSYEKL. The CDR3 spells CASSQEHVRQGSRFYEQFF. The CDR3 bases are TGCGCCAGCAGCCAAGAACACGTACGTCAGGGCTCTAGGTTCTATGAGCAGTTCTTC.

The rearrangement uses TRBV6-5 and TRBJ1-4, with D uncertain. V lost 8 bases, J lost 0 bases, and 13 bases lay in between. Germline CDR1 reads MNHEY; CDR2 reads SVGAGI. The CDR3 is made up of 15 amino acids. This CDR3 reads CASRPQTSTNEKLFF. DNA of the CDR3: TGTGCCAGCCGACCACAGACGTCAACTAATGAAAAACTGTTTTTT.

This clone appeared once. The V and J genes are TRBV14 and TRBJ1-4; no clear D. Per the germline V gene, CDR1 is SGHDN and CDR2 is FVKESK. Trimming shortened V by 2 bases and J by 6 bases, and 13 bases separated the two germline ends. CDR3 size: 15 residues. The DNA for the CDR3 is TGTGCCAGCAGCCAATCTTCTGGCTCCCATGAAAAACTGTTTTTT. Protein: CASSQSSGSHEKLFF. The variable domain in full, completed from reference TRBV14 and TRBJ1-4, reads EAGVTQFPSHSVIEKGQTVTLRCDPISGHDNLYWYRRVMGKEIKFLLHFVKESKQDESGMPNNRFLAERTGGTYSTLKVQPAELEDSGVYFCASSQSSGSHEKLFFGSGTQLSVL.

The chain carries TRBV25-1 and TRBJ1-1; D is unclear. The CDR3 runs 16 residues. V was trimmed by 5 bases and J by 6 bases, leaving 22 bases between them. CDR1 and CDR2 from the germline V gene are MGHDK and SYGVNS. CDR3 DNA: TGTGCCAGCAGTCCCTGCAATCATCCTAAGTCAGCTGAAGCTTTCTTT. This encodes CASSPCNHPKSAEAFF.

This clone appeared a single time. The gene calls are TRBV28 and TRBJ2-7; D possibly corresponds to TRBD2 (7 bases). Germline CDR1 reads MDHEN; CDR2 reads SYDVKM. This CDR3 region has 13 residues. The V gene lost 9 bases and the J gene lost 3 bases, with 15 bases spanning the gap. CDR3 loop: CASRRGAYYEQYF. CDR3 nucleotides: TGTGCCAGTCGCCGGGGGGCCTACTACGAGCAGTACTTC.

The V call is TRBV5-6, the J call TRBJ2-3; 10 bases map to TRBD1. This CDR3 is built from 17 residues. The germline CDR1 and CDR2 sequences are SGHDT and YYEEEE. The V segment lost 3 bases and the J segment 4 bases; nucleotides outside the gene matches: 11. CDR3 sequence reads: CASSCLYRDRGSDTQYF. In nucleotides, the CDR3 is TGTGCCAGCAGCTGCCTTTACCGGGACAGGGGATCAGATACGCAGTATTTT.

V gene TRBV19 combines with J gene TRBJ2-1, with a possible D match to TRBD2 (5 bases). The CDR3 is made up of 14 amino acids. The germline V gene has CDR1 LNHDA and CDR2 SQIVND (reference sequence). Between the trimmed V and J ends, which lost 0 bases and 8 bases, there was a span of 11 bases. CDR3 nucleotides: TGTGCCAGTAGTATAGATGAGGGAAGTGATGAGCAGTTCTTC. This codes for CASSIDEGSDEQFF. Combining the CDR3 with reference TRBV19 and TRBJ2-1 gives the whole variable domain DGGITQSPKYLFRKEGQNVTLSCEQNLNHDAMYWYRQDPGQGLRLIYYSQIVNDFQKGDIAEGYSVSREKKESFPLTVTSAQKNPTAFYLCASSIDEGSDEQFFGPGTRLTVL.

This clone was observed once. The chain links TRBV23-1 to TRBJ1-1; D unresolved. TRBV23-1 is identified as an open reading frame with a role that is uncertain. Trimming removed 2 bases at V and 8 bases at J, with 18 bases between. The CDR3 is 15 residues long. Here the CDR3 DNA reads TGCGCCAGCAGTCAAATTAACTCGGTAGGCCGCGAAGCTTTCTTT. It encodes CASSQINSVGREAFF.

The chain couples TRBV10-1 to TRBJ2-7, with 13 positions matching TRBD2. J gave up 0 bases and V 5 bases, and 7 bases lay outside the gene matches. The CDR3 covers 17 residues. CDR1 is WNHNN, CDR2 SYGVQD, per germline (reference sequence). The CDR3 DNA reads as TGCGCCAGCAGTTCGGGACTAGCGGGATCGAGCTCCTACGAGCAGTACTTC. Residues: CASSSGLAGSSSYEQYF.

This sequence joins TRBV5-1 and TRBJ2-5; perhaps D is TRBD1 or TRBD2 (5 bases each). Germline V gene data show CDR1 as SGHRS and CDR2 as YFSETQ. The germline V and J ends were trimmed by 6 bases and 0 bases, with 21 bases remaining between them. The CDR3 extends over 17 amino acids. For the CDR3, the DNA is TGCGCCAGCACCTCTACGAGGGGATCCAAGTACCAAGAGACCCAGTACTTC. It codes for CASTSTRGSKYQETQYF. Combining the CDR3 with reference TRBV5-1 and TRBJ2-5 gives the whole variable domain KAGVTQTPRYLIKTRGQQVTLSCSPISGHRSVSWYQQTPGQGLQFLFEYFSETQRNKGNFPGRFSGRQFSNSRSEMNVSTLELGDSALYLCASTSTRGSKYQETQYFGPGTRLLVL.

The rearrangement links TRBV7-2 to TRBJ2-7; no definite D call. Germline CDR1 reads SGHTA; CDR2 reads FQGNSA. The CDR3 length is 16 residues. The V end was cut by 6 bases, the J end by 0 bases, with 18 bases between. DNA for the CDR3: TGTGCCAGCAGTTCTCGCCTTATTCGAAGCTCCTACGAGCAGTACTTC. Protein sequence: CASSSRLIRSSYEQYF.